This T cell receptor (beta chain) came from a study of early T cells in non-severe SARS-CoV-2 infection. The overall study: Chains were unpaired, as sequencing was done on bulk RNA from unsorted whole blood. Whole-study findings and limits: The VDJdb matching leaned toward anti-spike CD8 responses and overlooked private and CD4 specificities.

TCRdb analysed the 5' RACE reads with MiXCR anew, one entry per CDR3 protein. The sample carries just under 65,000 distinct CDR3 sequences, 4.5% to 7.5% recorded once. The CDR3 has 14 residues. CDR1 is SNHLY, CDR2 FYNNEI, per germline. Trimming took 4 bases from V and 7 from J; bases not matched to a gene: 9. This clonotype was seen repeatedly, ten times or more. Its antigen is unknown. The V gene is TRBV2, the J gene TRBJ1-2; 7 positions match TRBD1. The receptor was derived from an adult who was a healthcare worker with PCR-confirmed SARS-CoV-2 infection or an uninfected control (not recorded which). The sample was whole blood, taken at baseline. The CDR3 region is CASSAQTGRGGYTF. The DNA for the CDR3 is TGTGCCAGCAGTGCCCAGACAGGGAGGGGTGGCTACACCTTC.